This T cell receptor beta chain is drawn from a study of control samples from healthy donors and cancer patients. The CDR3 spans 13 residues. The V gene lost 0 bases and the J gene lost 2 bases, with 4 bases spanning the gap. Germline values: CDR1 MRHNA, CDR2 SNTAGT. The protocol was immunoSEQ multiplex PCR, while the TCRdb copy is restricted to in-frame clones and leaves out a portion. This table holds some 89,000 clones, 85% found once. This chain connects TRBV6-4 to TRBJ1-1, with D unresolved. The clonotype originates from a woman aged 40 to 50 in good health. Sequencing was performed on blood. The CDR3 is CASSDSINTEAFF. The CDR3 DNA reads TGTGCCAGCAGTGACTCGATCAACACTGAAGCTTTCTTT.